This section outlines one T cell receptor (beta chain) sequence together with its context. The data were obtained in a study of blood T cell repertoires in COVID-19. In the study overall: Spain, Italy and the United States supplied samples that represented acute and convalescent COVID-19. T cells, B-cell-depleted T cells, or PBMCs provided the cDNA or gDNA that served as material.

In the authors' methods: Counts of nucleated cells, estimated from reference gene primer amplification, were obtained. Libraries were prepared by immunoSEQ multiplex PCR; TCRdb keeps only in-frame clonotypes and omits some of them. D and trimming were read from the DNA, whereas the V and J calls and clone size are those reported in that table. The data show fewer than 300,000 clones, around 87% seen once. Germline V gives CDR1 MDHEN, CDR2 SYDVKM. The CDR3 contains 14 residues. V lost 5 bases, J lost 7 bases, and 17 bases lay in between. The material sequenced was peripheral blood. The chain employs TRBV28 and TRBJ2-5; no reliable D call. The receptor comes from a woman in her 50s with acute or convalescent COVID-19. CDR3 nucleotide sequence: TGTGCCAGCAGTGAGAGACTGGGTTCGTGGACCCAGTACTTC. Translated: CASSERLGSWTQYF.